This T cell receptor beta chain comes out of a study of shared clonotypes between healthy human individuals. Points from the study as a whole: Rarefaction demonstrated incomplete sorted-subset sequencing despite large depth. Investigators expected sequencing depth to affect clonotype sharing among donors.

The J segment lost 9 bases and the V segment lost 6 bases, leaving 10 bases of the junction unmatched. Germline CDR1 reads LNHDA; CDR2 reads SQIVND (reference sequence). CDR3 size: 15 residues. Naive CD8 cells were CD45RO-negative, positively selected for CCR7, excluding terminally differentiated effector memory CD45RA+ cells. The study ran the assay at deep level. Across several immunoSEQ plates, the genomic DNA of each subset was split evenly. Some clones are missing from TCRdb's copy, which holds only in-frame ones; the method was immunoSEQ multiplex PCR. The sample shows around 2,000,000 clones, about 95% of them seen only once. As for this clone: The target antigen is unknown.

The chain carries TRBV19 and TRBJ2-2, with 10 bases that match TRBD2. Material: naive CD8+ T cells sorted from blood. The sequence was collected from a young man in good health. The CDR3 region has the DNA TGTGCCAGTAGGGAAGGACTAGCGGCGAGCAGGGAGCTGTTTTTT. The encoded protein is CASREGLAASRELFF.